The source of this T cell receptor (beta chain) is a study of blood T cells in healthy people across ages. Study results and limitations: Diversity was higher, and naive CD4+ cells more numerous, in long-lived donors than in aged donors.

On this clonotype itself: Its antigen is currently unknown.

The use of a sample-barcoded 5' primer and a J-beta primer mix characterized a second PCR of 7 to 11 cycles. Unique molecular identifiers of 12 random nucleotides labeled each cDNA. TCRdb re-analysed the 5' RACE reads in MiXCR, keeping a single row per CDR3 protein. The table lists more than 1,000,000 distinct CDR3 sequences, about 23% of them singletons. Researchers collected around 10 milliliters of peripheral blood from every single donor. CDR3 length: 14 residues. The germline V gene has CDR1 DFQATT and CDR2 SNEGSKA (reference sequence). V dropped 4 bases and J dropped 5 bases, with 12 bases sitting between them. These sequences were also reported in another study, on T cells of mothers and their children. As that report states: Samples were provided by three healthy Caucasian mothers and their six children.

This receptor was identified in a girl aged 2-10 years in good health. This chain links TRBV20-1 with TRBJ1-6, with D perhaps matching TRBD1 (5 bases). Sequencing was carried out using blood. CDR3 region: CSAIRQIDNSPLHF. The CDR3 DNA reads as TGCAGTGCTATCCGACAGATTGATAATTCACCCCTCCACTTT.